These 30 T cell receptor beta chains came from one sample sequenced in a study of T-cell memory formation after mild COVID-19. Via MiXCR, TCRdb re-called the 5' RACE reads, giving one row per CDR3 protein. This table holds roughly 280,000 distinct CDR3 sequences, over 7% found once. The sample comprised PBMCs or a T cell subset sorted from them (not recorded which). These receptors came from a young man who had mild COVID-19 (a few samples of this study predate the infection). Cell type and time point are not known.

The J gene is TRBJ2-7, the V gene TRBV15; 8 positions agree with TRBD1. The CDR3 runs to 14 residues. J lost 5 bases, V lost 5 bases, and 8 bases had no gene match. Germline V gene lookup returns CDR1 LNHNV and CDR2 YYDKDF (reference sequence). CDR3 loop: CATSVRQGANEQYV. The CDR3 DNA reads as TGTGCCACCAGCGTAAGGCAGGGGGCCAACGAGCAGTACGTC.

This clonotype turned up a few times. The chain uses TRBV7-9 and TRBJ1-1; D remains ambiguous. Trimming stripped 0 bases from V and 7 bases from J, with 9 bases between. CDR3 size: 13 residues. CDR1 and CDR2 from the germline V gene are SEHNR and FQNEAQ (reference sequence). In DNA, the CDR3 is TGTGCCAGCAGCTTAGCGAAGGCAGATGAAGCTTTCTTT. It specifies CASSLAKADEAFF.

The chain combines TRBV19 with TRBJ1-2; D perhaps matches TRBD1 (5 bases). The CDR3 length is 12 residues. The V and J ends lost 10 bases and 8 bases respectively, with 17 bases between them. The germline CDR1 and CDR2 sequences are LNHDA and SQIVND (reference sequence). The CDR3 protein is CATTWGLRGYTF. Written as DNA, the CDR3 is TGTGCCACCACGTGGGGACTCCGAGGCTACACCTTC.

This sequence joins TRBV9 and TRBJ2-1; TRBD2 agrees at 8 bases. V was pared by 3 bases and J by 7 bases, with 12 bases of the junction left unmatched. The V gene's germline CDR1 is SGDLS and CDR2 YYNGEE. The CDR3 totals 16 residues. Written as DNA, the CDR3 is TGTGCCAGCAGCGCTGGGGAGCGGGAGAGGAAGAATGAGCAGTTCTTC. Encoded protein: CASSAGERERKNEQFF. The variable domain in full, with the rest retrieved from reference TRBV9 and TRBJ2-1, is DSGVTQTPKHLITATGQRVTLRCSPRSGDLSVYWYQQSLDQGLQFLIQYYNGEERAKGNILERFSAQQFPDLHSELNLSSLELGDSALYFCASSAGERERKNEQFFGPGTRLTVL.

This chain connects TRBV30 to TRBJ1-5; maybe TRBD1 (6 bases). CDR3 length: 14 residues. The V gene lost 2 bases and the J gene lost 6 bases, with 14 bases spanning the gap. CDR1 and CDR2 (germline): GTSNPN, SVGIG (reference sequence). CDR3: CAWSPGAVGQPQHF. In nucleotides, the CDR3 is TGTGCCTGGAGTCCGGGGGCTGTCGGTCAGCCCCAGCATTTT.

CDR3 in amino acids: CSVEGGARYYNEQFF. The CDR3 region has the DNA TGCAGCGTTGAAGGGGGGGCTAGGTACTACAATGAGCAGTTCTTC. The genes are TRBV29-1 and TRBJ2-1; D may be TRBD1 or TRBD2 (6 bases each). Trimming took off 1 base at V and 3 bases at J, with 13 bases between the two ends. Germline V gene sequence: CDR1 SQVTM, CDR2 ANQGSEA. The CDR3 has 15 amino acids.

This clonotype has more than one count but fewer than ten. V and J are TRBV5-1 and TRBJ1-4; 8 bases match TRBD1. Germline V CDR1 and CDR2: SGHRS, YFSETQ. Germline trimming cut 3 bases from V and 8 bases from J; bases unmatched to any gene: 9. CDR3 size: 15 residues. The DNA for the CDR3 is TGCGCCAGCAGCTCAGGACGACAGGGGTCCGAAAAACTGTTTTTT. Translated: CASSSGRQGSEKLFF.

This clonotype occurred many times. The chain links TRBV9 to TRBJ2-7; tentatively, D is TRBD2 (5 bases). Trimming left V 4 bases short and J 0 bases short, with 17 bases between. Looked up from germline, CDR1 is SGDLS and CDR2 is YYNGEE. There are 16 residues in the CDR3. The CDR3 spells CASSPQLEPSSYEQYF. The DNA for the CDR3 is TGTGCCAGCAGCCCACAACTAGAGCCAAGCTCCTACGAGCAGTACTTC.

The chain combines TRBV28 with TRBJ2-3, with D possibly being TRBD2 (7 bases). Per the germline V gene, CDR1 is MDHEN and CDR2 is SYDVKM. Trimming stripped 3 bases from V and 6 bases from J, with 19 bases between. CDR3 size: 16 residues. CDR3 loop: CASSLAGEGQGDTQYF. The CDR3 DNA sequence: TGTGCCAGCAGTTTGGCGGGGGAGGGGCAGGGGGATACGCAGTATTTT.

The chain links TRBV6-5 to TRBJ2-3, with D possibly matching TRBD1 (6 bases). V was shortened by 4 bases and J by 0 bases, with 11 bases between the two germline ends. The germline V gene has CDR1 MNHEY and CDR2 SVGAGI. The CDR3 length is 15 residues. CDR3 in DNA: TGTGCCAGCAGTTCGGGACAATTTAGCACAGATACGCAGTATTTT. The encoded protein is CASSSGQFSTDTQYF.

This clonotype was counted at least ten times. The V call is TRBV7-9, the J call TRBJ2-7; a weak D match, TRBD2 (5 bases). Germline lookup yields CDR1 SEHNR and CDR2 FQNEAQ (reference sequence). V was pared by 1 base and J by 4 bases, with 17 bases between. The CDR3 is 16 amino acids. The CDR3 bases are TGTGCCAGCAGCTTAGGCGCCCGGCCGAGGGCTTACGAGCAGTACTTC. Translated: CASSLGARPRAYEQYF. Supplemented by reference TRBV7-9 and TRBJ2-7, the full variable domain reads DTGVSQNPRHKITKRGQNVTFRCDPISEHNRLYWYRQTLGQGPEFLTYFQNEAQLEKSRLLSDRFSAERPKGSFSTLEIQRTEQGDSAMYLCASSLGARPRAYEQYFGPGTRLTVT.

Ten or more counts support this clonotype. V usage is TRBV5-5 and J usage is TRBJ2-7; TRBD1 matches 9 bases. This CDR3 region has 15 residues. In germline, CDR1 is SGHKS, CDR2 YYEKEE (reference sequence). V shed 6 bases, J shed 6 bases, and the junction held 13 bases outside the gene matches. CDR3 in amino acids: CASTSSGTGFFEQYF. CDR3 sequence (DNA): TGTGCCAGCACCTCGAGCGGGACAGGGTTCTTCGAGCAGTACTTC.

The chain uses TRBV29-1 and TRBJ2-2; a weak D match, TRBD1 (5 bases). The germline V and J ends were trimmed by 5 bases and 1 base, with 8 bases remaining between them. Germline V lookup: CDR1 SQVTM, CDR2 ANQGSEA. The length of the CDR3 is 13 residues. In DNA, the CDR3 is TGCAGCGTTCTTACAGGGAACACCGGGGAGCTGTTTTTT. Protein sequence: CSVLTGNTGELFF.

This clonotype was seen repeatedly, ten times or more. The chain is built from TRBV12-2 and TRBJ2-7. TRBV12-2 is a pseudogene. The CDR3 extends over 12 amino acids. CDR3 amino acids: CASRLHSYEQYV. The CDR3 bases are TGTGCAAGTCGCTTACACTCCTACGAGCAGTACGTC.

This clonotype showed up just a few times. The chain couples TRBV6-6 to TRBJ1-5; no clear D. The germline gives CDR1 MNHNY, CDR2 SVGAGI (reference sequence). The CDR3 is 14 residues long. Trimming cost V 7 bases and J 0 bases, with 10 bases left between them. CDR3 sequence: CASNSGNSNQPQHF. The DNA of the CDR3 is TGTGCCAGCAACTCTGGGAATAGCAATCAGCCCCAGCATTTT.

This clonotype was observed a few times. Written as DNA, the CDR3 is TGCAGTGCTACCGAGGGGGCCGTCTACAATGAGCAGTTCTTC. This codes for CSATEGAVYNEQFF. This rearrangement joins TRBV20-1 to TRBJ2-1; 7 bases agree with TRBD1. Trimming removed 4 bases from V and 3 bases from J; junction bases left unmatched: 6. CDR1 and CDR2 (germline): DFQATT, SNEGSKA (reference sequence). The CDR3 has 14 amino acids.

At least ten counts were recorded for this clonotype. A read error may account for a junction end that differs from germline. This chain connects TRBV7-9 to TRBJ2-7, with 7 bases lining up with TRBD1. This CDR3 contains 14 residues. Germline V gene sequence: CDR1 SEHNR, CDR2 FQNEAQ (reference sequence). CDR3 sequence: CASSSIYPTGESSF. CDR3 DNA sequence: TGTGCCAGCAGCTCAATTTACCCCACAGGGGAATCTAGCTTC.

This clonotype was seen a few times. This sequence joins TRBV7-2 and TRBJ1-4; D gene unclear. Trimming took off 5 bases at V and 3 bases at J, with 10 bases between the two ends. This CDR3 is 14 amino acids long. CDR1 and CDR2 from the germline V gene are SGHTA and FQGNSA. This CDR3 is CASSPRGANEKLFF. In nucleotides, the CDR3 is TGTGCCAGCAGCCCGCGGGGAGCTAATGAAAAACTGTTTTTT.

This clonotype appeared many times. The V call is TRBV12-3 or TRBV12-4, the J call TRBJ1-2; 10 bases fit TRBD1. V gave up 4 bases and J gave up 2 bases; unmatched junction bases: 4. This CDR3 contains 15 residues. The CDR3 bases are TGTGCCAGCAGTTCACCGGGACAGGGGAACTATGGCTACACCTTC. Translation gives CASSSPGQGNYGYTF.

The J gene is TRBJ2-1, the V gene TRBV2; a possible D gene is TRBD1 (5 bases). This CDR3 is built from 12 residues. The germline V gene encodes CDR1 SNHLY and CDR2 FYNNEI. The V end was cut by 6 bases, the J end by 6 bases, with 9 bases between. CDR3 in amino acids: CASSGDSNEQFF. CDR3 nucleotides: TGTGCCAGCAGCGGAGACAGCAATGAGCAGTTCTTC.

The genes are TRBV5-4 and TRBJ2-2; D possibly corresponds to TRBD2 (5 bases). Trimming stripped 1 base from V and 4 bases from J, with 11 bases between. The CDR3 covers 15 residues. Germline V gene sequence: CDR1 SGHNT, CDR2 YYREEE (reference sequence). CDR3 loop: CASSLIYEGTGELFF. CDR3 DNA sequence: TGTGCCAGCAGCTTGATCTATGAGGGCACCGGGGAGCTGTTTTTT.

This clonotype was recorded a few times. This chain joins TRBV4-1 and TRBJ1-5; D is unclear. V was clipped by 4 bases and J by 3 bases, with 10 bases between them. In germline, CDR1 is MGHRA, CDR2 YSYEKL. CDR3 size: 14 residues. In nucleotides, the CDR3 is TGCGCCAGCAGCCCAGTCGGCCTCAATCAGCCCCAGCATTTT. This encodes CASSPVGLNQPQHF.

At least ten counts were recorded for this clonotype. The chain is built from TRBV13 and TRBJ2-1; D gene uncertain. V was trimmed by 4 bases and J by 1 base, leaving 14 bases between them. The CDR3 consists of 16 residues. Looked up from germline, CDR1 is PRHDT and CDR2 is FYEKMQ (reference sequence). CDR3 DNA sequence: TGTGCCAGCAGCTCCAACCCCGGATATTCCTACAATGAGCAGTTCTTC. Its protein product is CASSSNPGYSYNEQFF. The whole variable domain, remainder taken from reference TRBV13 and TRBJ2-1, is AAGVIQSPRHLIKEKRETATLKCYPIPRHDTVYWYQQGPGQDPQFLISFYEKMQSDKGSIPDRFSAQQFSDYHSELNMSSLELGDSALYFCASSSNPGYSYNEQFFGPGTRLTVL.

The gene calls are TRBV5-1 and TRBJ2-5; D is unclear. V lost 8 bases and J 5 bases, leaving 7 bases between the germline ends. This CDR3 is built from 10 residues. Germline V lookup: CDR1 SGHRS, CDR2 YFSETQ. The DNA for the CDR3 is TGCGCCAGGGAGAGGGAGACCCAGTACTTC. It yields the protein CARERETQYF.

This clonotype was picked up a small number of times. This chain links TRBV5-6 with TRBJ2-3, with D uncertain. Trimming took off 4 bases at V and 11 bases at J, with 14 bases between the two ends. The germline CDR1 and CDR2 sequences are SGHDT and YYEEEE. There are 12 residues in the CDR3. CDR3 protein: CASSAPATEQYF. CDR3 nucleotides: TGTGCCAGCAGCGCTCCGGCAACAGAGCAGTATTTT. Based on the CDR3 plus reference TRBV5-6 and TRBJ2-3, the full variable domain is DAGVTQSPTHLIKTRGQQVTLRCSPKSGHDTVSWYQQALGQGPQFIFQYYEEEERQRGNFPDRFSGHQFPNYSSELNVNALLLGDSALYLCASSAPATEQYFGPGTRLTVL.

This clonotype showed up just a few times. The chain employs TRBV19 and TRBJ1-5; D may be TRBD1 (5 bases). The V gene's germline CDR1 is LNHDA and CDR2 SQIVND (reference sequence). Deletions cut 3 bases from V and 4 bases from J, with 13 bases between. CDR3 length equals 15 residues. The CDR3 loop reads CASSIWGSKNQPQHF. CDR3 in DNA: TGTGCCAGTAGTATTTGGGGGAGTAAGAATCAGCCCCAGCATTTT.

The V and J genes are TRBV6-2 or TRBV6-3 and TRBJ1-2; no reliable D call. V dropped 2 bases and J dropped 7 bases, with 11 bases sitting between them. The length of the CDR3 is 13 residues. Looked up from germline, CDR1 is MNHEY and CDR2 is SVGEGT. CDR3 in amino acids: CASSYTYMSGYTF. The CDR3 coding sequence is TGTGCCAGCAGTTACACCTACATGAGTGGCTACACCTTC.

At least ten counts were recorded for this clonotype. This rearrangement joins TRBV5-1 to TRBJ2-5; D might be TRBD2 (6 bases). The CDR3 is made up of 14 amino acids. Looked up from germline, CDR1 is SGHRS and CDR2 is YFSETQ. Trimming stripped 0 bases from V and 4 bases from J, with 10 bases between. The CDR3 loop is CASSLAPGGETQYF. In nucleotides, the CDR3 is TGCGCCAGCAGCTTGGCCCCCGGGGGAGAGACCCAGTACTTC.

V usage is TRBV5-1 and J usage is TRBJ2-5; D remains unclear. The germline V gene encodes CDR1 SGHRS and CDR2 YFSETQ. The germline V and J ends were trimmed by 2 bases and 1 base, with 6 bases remaining between them. This CDR3 has 13 amino acids. CDR3: CASSLNLQETQYF. The CDR3 DNA follows: TGCGCCAGCAGCTTAAACCTCCAAGAGACCCAGTACTTC. Complete variable domain (other parts from reference TRBV5-1 and TRBJ2-5): KAGVTQTPRYLIKTRGQQVTLSCSPISGHRSVSWYQQTPGQGLQFLFEYFSETQRNKGNFPGRFSGRQFSNSRSEMNVSTLELGDSALYLCASSLNLQETQYFGPGTRLLVL.

The chain combines TRBV7-2 with TRBJ2-5; the D is unclear. Trimming took 3 bases from V and 0 from J, leaving 8 bases between them. This CDR3 spans 14 amino acids. CDR1 SGHTA and CDR2 FQGNSA come from the germline V gene. The CDR3 DNA reads TGTGCCAGCAGCTTTGTGGGGAACCAAGAGACCCAGTACTTC. Translating it yields CASSFVGNQETQYF. Complete variable domain (other parts from reference TRBV7-2 and TRBJ2-5): GAGVSQSPSNKVTEKGKDVELRCDPISGHTALYWYRQSLGQGLEFLIYFQGNSAPDKSGLPSDRFSAERTGGSVSTLTIQRTQQEDSAVYLCASSFVGNQETQYFGPGTRLLVL.